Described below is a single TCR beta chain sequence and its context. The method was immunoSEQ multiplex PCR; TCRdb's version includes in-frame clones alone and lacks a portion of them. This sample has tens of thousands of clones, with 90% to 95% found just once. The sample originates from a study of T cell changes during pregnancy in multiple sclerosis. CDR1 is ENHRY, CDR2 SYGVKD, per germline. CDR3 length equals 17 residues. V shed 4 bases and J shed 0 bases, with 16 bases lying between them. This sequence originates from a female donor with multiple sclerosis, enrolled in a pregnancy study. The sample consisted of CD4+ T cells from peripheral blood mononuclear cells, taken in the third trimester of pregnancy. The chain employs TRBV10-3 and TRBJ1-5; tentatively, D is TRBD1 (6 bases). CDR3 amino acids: CAISGGGASNSNQPQHF. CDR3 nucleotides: TGTGCCATCAGTGGTGGGGGGGCCTCTAATAGCAATCAGCCCCAGCATTTT.